This T cell receptor (beta chain) emerged from a study of cytomegalovirus exposure and HLA in healthy donors. Study overall: Unique TCR beta sequences numbering about 100 million came from about 179 million T cells in an earlier analysis. Study results and caveats: Both high specificity and high sensitivity reportedly marked the classifier's diagnosis of cytomegalovirus status.

PCR amplification relied on 60 Vbeta primers (plus 13 Jbeta primers). The method was immunoSEQ multiplex PCR; TCRdb's version includes in-frame clones alone and lacks a portion of them. The sample shows 150,000 to 200,000 clones, around four fifths of them seen only once. This CDR3 has 15 residues. Losses at the gene ends were 1 base for V and 2 bases for J; bases not matched to a gene: 2. CDR1 is SGHTA, CDR2 FQGNSA, per germline. Comment on this clone: Its antigen is not known.

Sequencing used PBMCs. The origin of this receptor is a male donor in good health and CMV-seronegative. The genes are TRBV7-2 and TRBJ2-1; 7 nucleotides match TRBD2. In nucleotides, the CDR3 is TGTGCCAGCAGCTTAGTAAGCGGGGCCTACAATGAGCAGTTCTTC. Protein product: CASSLVSGAYNEQFF.